This entry is about one T cell receptor beta chain. What it binds is unknown. The CDR3 spans 17 residues. CDR1 and CDR2 from the germline V gene are MNHNS and SASEGT. The V end was cut by 2 bases, the J end by 2 bases, with 15 bases between. This specimen comes from a study of OX40 agonist ivuxolimab in advanced cancers. At the level of the study: Participants could have had prior anti-PD-1, anti-PD-L1 or anti-CTLA-4 therapy, and less than 45% had some. Findings and caveats of the study: There was clonal expansion of CD4+ and CD8+ blood T cells by week 6 at 0.1 to 3.0 mg/kg. Not determined was the antigen specificity of the expanded peripheral T cells.

Some clones are missing from TCRdb's copy, which holds only in-frame ones; the method was immunoSEQ multiplex PCR. The sample contains roughly 56,000 clones, roughly 84% of which appear only once. The sequences come from CD4+ or CD8+ T cells sorted from blood, collected in a trial of the OX40 agonist ivuxolimab. The genes are TRBV6-1 and TRBJ2-2; possible D gene TRBD1, 6 bases. The source is an adult with an advanced solid tumor such as melanoma, head and neck, liver or kidney cancer. In DNA form, the CDR3 reads TGTGCCAGCAGTGAACCTGGCAGGGGACCTAACACCGGGGAGCTGTTTTTT. Its protein product is CASSEPGRGPNTGELFF.